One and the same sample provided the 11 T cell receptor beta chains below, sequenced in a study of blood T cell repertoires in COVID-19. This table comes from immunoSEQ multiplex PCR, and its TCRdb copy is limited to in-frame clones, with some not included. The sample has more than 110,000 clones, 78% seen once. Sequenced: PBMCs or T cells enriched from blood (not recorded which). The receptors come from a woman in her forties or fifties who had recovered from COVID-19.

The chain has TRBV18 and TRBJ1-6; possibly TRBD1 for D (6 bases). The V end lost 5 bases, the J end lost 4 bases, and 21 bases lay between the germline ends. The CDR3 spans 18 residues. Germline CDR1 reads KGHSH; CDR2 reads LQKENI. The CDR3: CASSLSGVEARYNSPLHF. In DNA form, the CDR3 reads TGTGCCAGCTCATTATCAGGGGTCGAAGCAAGATATAATTCACCCCTCCACTTT. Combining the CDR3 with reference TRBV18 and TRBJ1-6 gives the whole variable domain NAGVMQNPRHLVRRRGQEARLRCSPMKGHSHVYWYRQLPEEGLKFMVYLQKENIIDESGMPKERFSAEFPKEGPSILRIQQVVRGDSAAYFCASSLSGVEARYNSPLHFGNGTRLTVT.

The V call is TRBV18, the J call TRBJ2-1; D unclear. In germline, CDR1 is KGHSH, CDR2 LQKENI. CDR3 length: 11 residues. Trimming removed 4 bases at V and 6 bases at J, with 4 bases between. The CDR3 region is CASSLSNEQFF. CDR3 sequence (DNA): TGTGCCAGCTCACTTAGCAATGAGCAGTTCTTC.

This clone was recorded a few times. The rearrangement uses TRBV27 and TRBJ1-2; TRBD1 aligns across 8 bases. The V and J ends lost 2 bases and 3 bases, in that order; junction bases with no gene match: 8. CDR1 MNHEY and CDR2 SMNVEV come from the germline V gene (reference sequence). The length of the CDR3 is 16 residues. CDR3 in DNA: TGTGCCAGCAGTTTAGTGGGCAGGGGGCTTCACTATGGCTACACCTTC. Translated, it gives CASSLVGRGLHYGYTF.

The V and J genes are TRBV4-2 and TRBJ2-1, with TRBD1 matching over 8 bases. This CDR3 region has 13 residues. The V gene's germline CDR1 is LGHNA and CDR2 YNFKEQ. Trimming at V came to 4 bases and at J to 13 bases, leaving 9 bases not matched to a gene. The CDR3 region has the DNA TGTGCCAGCAGCCCGACTAAGGACAGGGACCAGTTCTTC. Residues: CASSPTKDRDQFF.

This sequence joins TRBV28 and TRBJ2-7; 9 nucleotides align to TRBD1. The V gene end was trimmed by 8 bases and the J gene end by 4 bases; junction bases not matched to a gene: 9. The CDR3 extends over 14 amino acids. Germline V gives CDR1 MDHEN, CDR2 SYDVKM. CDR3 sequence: CASRDREGGYEQYV. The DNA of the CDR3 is TGTGCCAGCCGGGACAGGGAGGGAGGATACGAGCAGTACGTC.

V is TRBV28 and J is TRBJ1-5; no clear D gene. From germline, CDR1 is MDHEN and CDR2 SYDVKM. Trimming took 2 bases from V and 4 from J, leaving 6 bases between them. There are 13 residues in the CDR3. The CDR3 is CASSLETNQPQHF. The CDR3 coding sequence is TGTGCCAGCAGTTTAGAGACAAATCAGCCCCAGCATTTT.

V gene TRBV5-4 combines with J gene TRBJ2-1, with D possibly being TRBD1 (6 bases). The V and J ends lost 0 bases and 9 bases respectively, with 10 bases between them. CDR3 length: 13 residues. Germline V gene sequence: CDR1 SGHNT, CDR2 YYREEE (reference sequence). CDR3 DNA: TGTGCCAGCAGCTTGGGACAGGCGGGTGAGCAGTTCTTC. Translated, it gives CASSLGQAGEQFF.

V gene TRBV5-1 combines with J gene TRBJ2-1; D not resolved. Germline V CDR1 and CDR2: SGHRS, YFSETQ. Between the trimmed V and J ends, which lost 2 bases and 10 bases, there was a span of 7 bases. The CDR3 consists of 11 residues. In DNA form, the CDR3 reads TGCGCCAGCAGCTTCCTCACAGAGCAGTTCTTC. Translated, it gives CASSFLTEQFF.

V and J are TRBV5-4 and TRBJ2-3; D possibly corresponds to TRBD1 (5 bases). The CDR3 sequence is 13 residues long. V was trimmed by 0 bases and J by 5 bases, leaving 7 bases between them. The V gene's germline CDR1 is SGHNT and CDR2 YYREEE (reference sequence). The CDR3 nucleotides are TGTGCCAGCAGCTTGGAGGGGCAAGATACGCAGTATTTT. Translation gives CASSLEGQDTQYF. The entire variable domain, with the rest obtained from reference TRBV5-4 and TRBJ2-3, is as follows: ETGVTQSPTHLIKTRGQQVTLRCSSQSGHNTVSWYQQALGQGPQFIFQYYREEENGRGNFPPRFSGLQFPNYSSELNVNALELDDSALYLCASSLEGQDTQYFGPGTRLTVL.

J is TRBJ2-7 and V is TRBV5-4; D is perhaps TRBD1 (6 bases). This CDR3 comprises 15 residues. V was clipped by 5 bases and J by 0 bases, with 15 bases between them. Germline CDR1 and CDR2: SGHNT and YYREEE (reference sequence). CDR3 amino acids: CASRRTDHSSYEQYF. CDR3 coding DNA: TGTGCCAGCAGGCGGACAGACCATAGCTCCTACGAGCAGTACTTC.

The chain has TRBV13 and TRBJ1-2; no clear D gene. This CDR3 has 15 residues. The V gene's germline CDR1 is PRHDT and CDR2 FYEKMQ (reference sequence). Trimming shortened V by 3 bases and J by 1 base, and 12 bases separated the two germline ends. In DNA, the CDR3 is TGTGCCAGCAGCTTCGCGCGGAAGTTTAACTATGGCTACACCTTC. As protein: CASSFARKFNYGYTF.